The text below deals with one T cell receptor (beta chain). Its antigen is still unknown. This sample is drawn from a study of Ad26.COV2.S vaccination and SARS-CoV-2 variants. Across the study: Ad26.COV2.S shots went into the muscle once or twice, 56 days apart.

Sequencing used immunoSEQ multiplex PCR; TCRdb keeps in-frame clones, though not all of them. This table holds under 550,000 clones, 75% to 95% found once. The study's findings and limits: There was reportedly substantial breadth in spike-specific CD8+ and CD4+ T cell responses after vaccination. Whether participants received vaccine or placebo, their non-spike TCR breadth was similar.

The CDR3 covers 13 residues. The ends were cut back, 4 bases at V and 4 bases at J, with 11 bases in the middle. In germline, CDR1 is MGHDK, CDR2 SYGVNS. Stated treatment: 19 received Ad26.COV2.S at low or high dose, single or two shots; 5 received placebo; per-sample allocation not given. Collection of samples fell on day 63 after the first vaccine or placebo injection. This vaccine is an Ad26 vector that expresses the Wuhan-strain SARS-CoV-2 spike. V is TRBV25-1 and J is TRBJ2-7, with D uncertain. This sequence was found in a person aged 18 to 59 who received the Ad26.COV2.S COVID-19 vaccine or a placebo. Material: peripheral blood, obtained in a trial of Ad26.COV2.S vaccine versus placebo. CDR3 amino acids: CASSVFGQYEQYF. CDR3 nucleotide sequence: TGTGCCAGCAGTGTATTCGGGCAATACGAGCAGTACTTC.